The sequence of this TCR beta chain was determined in a study of blood T cell repertoires in COVID-19. Germline V CDR1 and CDR2: SGHAT, FQNNGV. There are 13 residues in the CDR3. Comment on this clone: Germline and junction disagree at one end, which may indicate a read error. The sample carries other DNA sequences with the same CDR3.

The repertoire was sequenced with immunoSEQ multiplex PCR; TCRdb's copy has only in-frame clones and lacks some. The repertoire has fewer than 300,000 clones, 70% to 85% of them found once; the top ten carry 0.87%. J is TRBJ1-1 and V is TRBV11-2; possibly TRBD1 for D (5 bases). The receptor was derived from a human donor with COVID-19, enrolled during active disease. The donor label of this sample is uncertain. Sequenced input: peripheral blood. The CDR3 DNA follows: TGTGCCAGCAGCCTAGAGCAGGGCACTGAAGCTTTCTTT. It translates to CASSLEQGTEAFF.